These 26 T cell receptor beta chains were all obtained from the same sample, sequenced in a study of ipilimumab plus nivolumab after autologous stem cell transplantation. Profiling relied on immunoSEQ multiplex PCR, and the TCRdb table lists in-frame clones only, not all of them. The data hold about 40,000 clones, with 80% to 95% observed a single time. The sample here was PBMCs, taken in a trial of ipilimumab plus nivolumab as post-transplant consolidation. The receptors here all came from a male donor with multiple myeloma.

This chain connects TRBV7-9 to TRBJ2-7, with 8 bases identical to TRBD1. The CDR3 runs 15 residues. CDR1 and CDR2 (germline): SEHNR, FQNEAQ (reference sequence). Germline trimming cut 8 bases from V and 0 bases from J; bases unmatched to any gene: 9. CDR3 sequence (DNA): TGTGCCAGCGGACTATTTACAGGGGGCTCCTACGAGCAGTACTTC. As protein: CASGLFTGGSYEQYF.

The CDR3 DNA reads TGTGCGGCCATTAGGACGATCGGGGCTGAAGCTTTCTTT. This codes for CAAIRTIGAEAFF. The chain couples TRBV28 to TRBJ1-1; D remains unclear. Germline V gene data show CDR1 as MDHEN and CDR2 as SYDVKM. CDR3 length: 13 amino acids.

The chain couples TRBV18 to TRBJ1-6; D gene uncertain. Germline V CDR1 and CDR2: KGHSH, LQKENI. Trimming cost V 2 bases and J 7 bases, with 6 bases left between them. The CDR3 is 13 amino acids. CDR3 nucleotide sequence: TGTGCCAGCTCACCAACGTTCAATTCACCCCTCCACTTT. Translating it yields CASSPTFNSPLHF.

This chain joins TRBV9 and TRBJ2-7; either TRBD1 or TRBD2 may fit D (5 bases each). The CDR3 sequence is 15 residues long. CDR1 is SGDLS and CDR2 is YYNGEE in the germline V gene. V was cut by 1 base and J by 0 bases, with 11 bases left in between. The CDR3 loop is CASSVRGESSYEQYF. The DNA of the CDR3 is TGTGCCAGCAGCGTACGGGGCGAGAGCTCCTACGAGCAGTACTTC.

The chain carries TRBV15 and TRBJ1-3, with D perhaps TRBD1 (6 bases). V lost 0 bases and J 2 bases, leaving 8 bases between the germline ends. The CDR3 totals 15 residues. Germline V gene lookup returns CDR1 LNHNV and CDR2 YYDKDF (reference sequence). CDR3 loop: CATSRDWGPGNTIYF. The CDR3 bases are TGTGCCACCAGCAGAGATTGGGGGCCTGGAAACACCATATATTTT.

The chain links TRBV19 to TRBJ2-1, with D tentatively TRBD1 (5 bases). The ends were cut back, 4 bases at V and 4 bases at J, with 20 bases in the middle. Germline V gives CDR1 LNHDA, CDR2 SQIVND (reference sequence). The CDR3 spans 17 residues. CDR3 bases: TGTGCCAGTAGTACCGATACTCAGGGCGGAGTTTACAATGAGCAGTTCTTC. Translation: CASSTDTQGGVYNEQFF.

The V gene is TRBV5-1, the J gene TRBJ2-1; TRBD2 matches 14 bases. From germline, CDR1 is SGHRS and CDR2 YFSETQ. Trimming removed 3 bases from V and 8 bases from J; junction bases left unmatched: 4. The CDR3 is 15 residues long. CDR3 protein: CASSSGLAGGHEQFF. The CDR3 nucleotides read TGCGCCAGCAGCTCAGGACTAGCGGGGGGTCATGAGCAGTTCTTC.

CDR3 region: CASSLGPGDAYEQYF. As DNA, the CDR3 is TGTGCCAGCAGCTTAGGGCCAGGGGATGCCTACGAGCAGTACTTC. V gene TRBV7-2 combines with J gene TRBJ2-7, with D maybe TRBD1 (6 bases). This CDR3 has 15 residues. Germline-derived CDR1 and CDR2 are SGHTA and FQGNSA. With 1 base removed from V and 2 bases from J, the gap between germline ends came to 12 bases.

This chain uses TRBV28 with TRBJ2-7, with 10 positions matching TRBD2. The germline V gene has CDR1 MDHEN and CDR2 SYDVKM. The CDR3 is 18 residues long. The J segment lost 5 bases and the V segment lost 3 bases, leaving 16 bases of the junction unmatched. CDR3 sequence: CASSFPQSQREGRHEQYF. The CDR3 DNA is TGTGCCAGCAGTTTCCCTCAATCTCAGCGGGAGGGCCGCCACGAGCAGTACTTC.

The genes are TRBV15 and TRBJ2-1, with 10 bases that match TRBD1. V was pared by 1 base and J by 6 bases, with 6 bases of the junction left unmatched. The CDR3 has 16 amino acids. The germline V gene encodes CDR1 LNHNV and CDR2 YYDKDF (reference sequence). CDR3 in amino acids: CATSRASGTGVNEQFF. The CDR3 nucleotides are TGTGCCACCAGCAGAGCTTCCGGGACAGGGGTCAATGAGCAGTTCTTC.

This sequence joins TRBV2 and TRBJ1-2, with a tentative D call TRBD1 (5 bases). Between the trimmed V and J ends, which lost 3 bases and 8 bases, there was a span of 16 bases. This CDR3 has 14 residues. Germline values: CDR1 SNHLY, CDR2 FYNNEI. The CDR3 region is CASSDSGRVRGYTF. The CDR3 DNA is TGTGCCAGCAGTGATTCGGGCAGGGTCCGCGGCTACACCTTC. Full variable domain (outside the CDR3, taken from reference TRBV2 and TRBJ1-2): EPEVTQTPSHQVTQMGQEVILRCVPISNHLYFYWYRQILGQKVEFLVSFYNNEISEKSEIFDDQFSVERPDGSNFTLKIRSTKLEDSAMYFCASSDSGRVRGYTFGSGTRLTVV.

The rearrangement joins TRBV28 to TRBJ2-2, with TRBD1 matching over 8 bases. Germline CDR1 MDHEN, CDR2 SYDVKM. This CDR3 is 16 amino acids long. The junction had 3 bases not matched to a gene; V was cut back by 2 bases and J by 1 base. In DNA form, the CDR3 reads TGTGCCAGCAGTTTAGGCACAGGGGGGAACACCGGGGAGCTGTTTTTT. This codes for CASSLGTGGNTGELFF.

The CDR3 region is CAWSFSDIAYGYTF. The CDR3 DNA sequence: TGTGCCTGGAGTTTTTCGGACATCGCCTATGGCTACACCTTC. This rearrangement joins TRBV30 to TRBJ1-2; a possible D gene is TRBD1 (5 bases). The CDR3 extends over 14 amino acids. Per the germline V gene, CDR1 is GTSNPN and CDR2 is SVGIG (reference sequence). V lost 2 bases and J 4 bases, leaving 14 bases between the germline ends.

V gene TRBV11-2 combines with J gene TRBJ1-4, with D perhaps TRBD1 (6 bases). CDR3 length: 13 residues. The germline V and J ends were trimmed by 5 bases and 5 bases, with 9 bases remaining between them. Looked up from germline, CDR1 is SGHAT and CDR2 is FQNNGV. The CDR3 sequence is CASSQTGNEKLFF. The CDR3 region has the DNA TGTGCCAGCAGCCAAACAGGGAATGAAAAACTGTTTTTT.

The chain joins TRBV11-3 to TRBJ2-7, with 11 positions matching TRBD1. Per the germline V gene, CDR1 is SGHNT and CDR2 is YENEEA. After removal of 3 bases from V and 2 bases from J, the junction contained 0 bases not matched to a gene. The CDR3 sequence is 14 residues long. CDR3 sequence reads: CASSLDRGPYEQYF. Here the CDR3 DNA reads TGTGCCAGCAGCTTGGACAGGGGGCCCTACGAGCAGTACTTC.

This clone was counted between two and nine times. This rearrangement joins TRBV7-9 to TRBJ1-2; D ambiguous. This CDR3 is built from 12 residues. Per the germline V gene, CDR1 is SEHNR and CDR2 is FQNEAQ (reference sequence). Trimming shortened V by 5 bases and J by 6 bases, and 10 bases separated the two germline ends. The CDR3 sequence is CASSPPLDGYTF. CDR3 in DNA: TGTGCCAGCAGCCCCCCATTAGATGGCTACACCTTC.

The DNA for the CDR3 is TGTGCCAGCAGTGCGAACAGGTTGAACACTGAAGCTTTCTTT. It yields the protein CASSANRLNTEAFF. V is TRBV6-1 and J is TRBJ1-1; possibly TRBD1 for D (5 bases). The germline gives CDR1 MNHNS, CDR2 SASEGT. V was trimmed by 4 bases and J by 0 bases, leaving 9 bases between them. The CDR3 has 14 amino acids.

The V and J genes are TRBV6-5 and TRBJ1-1; D uncertain. The V end lost 2 bases, the J end lost 1 base, and 8 bases lay between the germline ends. Germline lookup yields CDR1 MNHEY and CDR2 SVGAGI. CDR3 length: 14 residues. CDR3 bases: TGTGCCAGCAGTTACACCCAAAAGAACACTGAAGCTTTCTTT. Translating gives CASSYTQKNTEAFF.

This chain links TRBV18 with TRBJ2-7; 10 bases line up with TRBD1. Germline assignment: CDR1 KGHSH and CDR2 LQKENI. J lost 3 bases, V lost 4 bases, and 3 bases had no gene match. The CDR3 has 14 amino acids. The CDR3 DNA reads as TGTGCCAGCTCACGGACAGGGGGTGACTACGAGCAGTACTTC. Residues: CASSRTGGDYEQYF.

The chain couples TRBV2 to TRBJ1-1; D unresolved. V was clipped by 5 bases and J by 5 bases, with 12 bases between them. The CDR3 covers 13 residues. Germline values: CDR1 SNHLY, CDR2 FYNNEI. The CDR3 nucleotides read TGTGCCAGCAGTAATACACGGAATACTGAAGCTTTCTTT. This sequence encodes CASSNTRNTEAFF.

The gene calls are TRBV27 and TRBJ2-1; 9 bases map to TRBD2. The junction had 3 bases not matched to a gene; V was cut back by 2 bases and J by 4 bases. From germline, CDR1 is MNHEY and CDR2 SMNVEV (reference sequence). The CDR3 spans 15 residues. The DNA of the CDR3 is TGTGCCAGCAGTTTAGGACTAGCGCGATACAATGAGCAGTTCTTC. Amino acid sequence: CASSLGLARYNEQFF.

The V gene is TRBV9, the J gene TRBJ2-1, with 9 bases matching TRBD1. V was clipped by 4 bases and J by 2 bases; unmatched bases: 7. The CDR3 has 16 residues. The germline CDR1 and CDR2 sequences are SGDLS and YYNGEE. CDR3 DNA sequence: TGTGCCAGCAGCCTATCCCGGGACAGGGCCTACAATGAGCAGTTCTTC. It is translated as CASSLSRDRAYNEQFF.

The V and J genes are TRBV7-9 and TRBJ1-2, with unresolved D. Germline loops: CDR1 SEHNR, CDR2 FQNEAQ (reference sequence). The CDR3 totals 16 residues. V was clipped by 1 base and J by 3 bases, with 15 bases between them. The CDR3 is CASSLGVEREYYGYTF. The CDR3, as DNA: TGTGCCAGCAGCTTAGGGGTTGAGAGGGAGTACTATGGCTACACCTTC.

This chain connects TRBV27 to TRBJ2-1; 7 bases are a match to TRBD2. Trimming removed 0 bases from V and 0 bases from J; junction bases left unmatched: 2. Germline values: CDR1 MNHEY, CDR2 SMNVEV (reference sequence). The CDR3 loop spans 16 amino acids. CDR3 bases: TGTGCCAGCAGTTTATCGGGGGGGGGCTCCTACAATGAGCAGTTCTTC. It yields the protein CASSLSGGGSYNEQFF.

This chain joins TRBV6-5 and TRBJ2-1; 8 nucleotides align to TRBD2. The CDR3 runs to 15 residues. The junction had 7 bases not matched to a gene; V was cut back by 0 bases and J by 9 bases. The V gene's germline CDR1 is MNHEY and CDR2 SVGAGI. CDR3 amino acids: CASSYSTGTRFEQFF. DNA of the CDR3: TGTGCCAGCAGTTACTCGACCGGGACTAGATTTGAGCAGTTCTTC.

The CDR3 DNA reads TGTGCCAGCAGCTTCCGGGGGGACAATGAGCAGTTCTTC. Protein product: CASSFRGDNEQFF. The chain uses TRBV13 and TRBJ2-1, with 7 nucleotides matching TRBD2. The V segment lost 3 bases and the J segment 5 bases; nucleotides outside the gene matches: 1. The CDR3 is made up of 13 amino acids. Germline V gene data show CDR1 as PRHDT and CDR2 as FYEKMQ (reference sequence).